This TCR beta chain derives from a study of blood T cell repertoires in COVID-19. About the research overall: Collection of acute and convalescent COVID-19 samples took place in the United States, Italy and Spain. T cells, B-cell-depleted T cells, or PBMCs supplied cDNA or gDNA.

The CDR3 runs to 18 residues. With 3 bases clipped from V and 4 bases from J, the junction kept 11 bases outside the gene matches. CDR1 and CDR2 from the germline V gene are SGDLS and YYNGEE. Followed over time, Seattle patients had been enrolled while infection was active. How the authors handled the data: Reference gene primer amplification yielded estimated nucleated cell counts. The assay was immunoSEQ multiplex PCR, and TCRdb's table has in-frame clones only and misses some. The D gene and trimming were derived from the DNA, and the V and J assignments and clone size from that table. This sample has some 400,000 clones; about 87% occur once, and the top ten carry about 10%.

The chain is built from TRBV9 and TRBJ2-6, with 9 bases identical to TRBD1. This clonotype originated in a woman in her 30s with COVID-19, enrolled during active disease. The sequenced sample consisted of peripheral blood. CDR3 sequence: CASSALPGQGSGANVLTF. CDR3 nucleotides: TGTGCCAGCAGCGCGCTACCTGGACAGGGGTCCGGGGCCAACGTCCTGACTTTC.